The rows below give T cell receptor beta chains drawn from one sample of a study of OX40 agonist ivuxolimab in advanced cancers. TCRdb's table, derived via immunoSEQ multiplex PCR, lists solely in-frame clones and lacks some. The sample includes fewer than 80,000 clones, less than 85% of them seen just once. The specimen comprised CD4+ or CD8+ T cells sorted from blood, sampled in a trial of the OX40 agonist ivuxolimab. The receptors originated from an adult with an advanced solid tumor such as melanoma, head and neck, liver or kidney cancer. Each CDR3 is given with its conserved first and last residue. The order of the fields is D gene, clone size, J gene, V gene, CDR3 DNA, CDR3 protein. D genes are given only for firm matches. The listing skips clone size in some rows; elsewhere it reads once, few, many or a size class.

- | - | TRBJ2-4 | TRBV19 | TGTGCCAGTAGTATAGTATCAGGAAGAAACATTCAGTACTTC | CASSIVSGRNIQYF
- | - | TRBJ1-1 | TRBV5-1 | TGCGCCAGCAGCTTGGCCCAGACGAACACTGAAGCTTTCTTT | CASSLAQTNTEAFF
- | - | TRBJ2-7 | TRBV6-5 | TGTGCCAGCCGCCCTGCAGGACTCTCCTACGAGCAGTACTTC | CASRPAGLSYEQYF
TRBD1 | - | TRBJ1-2 | TRBV19 | TGTGCCAGTAGTATATTCGGACAGGGGGCAGTATCCTATGGCTACACCTTC | CASSIFGQGAVSYGYTF
- | - | TRBJ2-2 | TRBV5-4 | TGTGCCAGCAGCCCGACACCGACGAACACCGGGGAGCTGTTTTTT | CASSPTPTNTGELFF
- | - | TRBJ1-6 | TRBV21-1 | TGTGCCAGCAGCACGCGGGGACAGTCCCAGAGCTCCTATAATTCACCCCTCCACTTT | CASSTRGQSQSSYNSPLHF
- | - | TRBJ2-7 | TRBV7-8 | TGTGCCAGCAGCCTTAAGCCCTCGCGGCAGACCTATACCTACGAGCAGTACTTC | CASSLKPSRQTYTYEQYF
TRBD1 | - | TRBJ1-1 | TRBV7-9 | TGTGCCAGCAGCTTGGACAGGGCGACCTCCCCCACTGAAGCTTTCTTT | CASSLDRATSPTEAFF
TRBD1 | few | TRBJ2-2 | TRBV10-3 | TGTGCCATCAGTGACTCAGGGGGCGCCTCCGGGGAGCTGTTTTTT | CAISDSGGASGELFF
- | - | TRBJ1-3 | TRBV7-3 | TGTGCCAGCAGCTATCCCGGGACGCCCCCCTCTGGAAACACCATATATTTT | CASSYPGTPPSGNTIYF
- | - | TRBJ1-4 | TRBV7-9 | TGTGCCTCCTCGGAGAGGGGTGGGGAAAAACTGTTTTTT | CASSERGGEKLFF
TRBD2 | - | TRBJ2-5 | TRBV5-4 | TGTGCCAGCAGCTTGGAACTAGCGGGGCCCAAAGAGACCCAGTACTTC | CASSLELAGPKETQYF
TRBD1 | - | TRBJ1-1 | TRBV6-6 | TGTGCCAGCAGAACCGGACAGGGAAACACTGAAGCTTTCTTT | CASRTGQGNTEAFF
TRBD1 | - | TRBJ2-2 | TRBV19 | TGTGCCAGTAGATCCGGGACAGGGTATAACGGGGAGCTGTTTTTT | CASRSGTGYNGELFF
TRBD1 | - | TRBJ2-7 | TRBV2 | TGTGCCAGCAGGGTGACAGGGGTCTACGAGCAGTACTTC | CASRVTGVYEQYF
- | - | TRBJ2-1 | TRBV6-6 | TGTGCCAGCAGTTACTCGATGGGGGGCGAGCAGTTCTTC | CASSYSMGGEQFF
- | - | TRBJ2-5 | TRBV11-3 | TGTGCCAGCAGCTTAGATGGGCGGGAGACCCAGTACTTC | CASSLDGRETQYF
TRBD1 | - | TRBJ1-1 | TRBV30 | TGTGCCTGGAGCAGACAGGGGATGAACACTGAAGCTTTCTTT | CAWSRQGMNTEAFF
- | once | TRBJ2-2 | TRBV6-6 | TGTGCCAGCAGTTCTCAGGACCTTGCCCGGGAGCTGTTTTTT | CASSSQDLARELFF
- | - | TRBJ2-5 | TRBV7-9 | TGTGCCAGCAGGCACAGGGTCGGACAAGAGACCCAGTACTTC | CASRHRVGQETQYF
TRBD1 | - | TRBJ1-2 | TRBV6-1 | TGTGCCAGCAGTGAACCGGGGCAGGGGGAAGGCTACACCTTC | CASSEPGQGEGYTF
TRBD1 | - | TRBJ1-5 | TRBV5-1 | TGCGCCAGCAGCCCGGGGACAGGGGACCGTCAGCCCCAGCATTTT | CASSPGTGDRQPQHF
- | - | TRBJ2-1 | TRBV11-3 | TGTGCCAGCAGCTTAGGGGGGCTGAATGAGCAGTTCTTC | CASSLGGLNEQFF
- | - | TRBJ1-4 | TRBV9 | TGTGCCAGCAGCCCGCGACAGGACGCTAATGAAAAACTGTTTTTT | CASSPRQDANEKLFF
TRBD1 | - | TRBJ1-2 | TRBV27 | TGTGCCAGCAGTTTAACGACAGGGGGTTATGGCTACACCTTC | CASSLTTGGYGYTF
- | - | TRBJ2-7 | TRBV28 | TGTGCCAGCAGTTTACAGCTGTACGAGCAGTACTTC | CASSLQLYEQYF
- | - | TRBJ2-1 | TRBV4-2 | TGTGCCAGCAGCCAAGTCGCGAGGAATGAGCAGTTCTTC | CASSQVARNEQFF
- | - | TRBJ1-4 | TRBV5-1 | TGCGCCAGCAGCTTGGTTTTTCCAAATGAAAAACTGTTTTTT | CASSLVFPNEKLFF
TRBD1 | - | TRBJ1-6 | TRBV7-9 | TGTGCCAGCAGTCGGGCTTCAGGGGGATCACCCCTCCACTTT | CASSRASGGSPLHF
- | - | TRBJ1-3 | TRBV15 | TGTGCCACCAGCAGAGATCTAGTCTCTGGAAACACCATATATTTT | CATSRDLVSGNTIYF
- | - | TRBJ2-2 | TRBV14 | TGTGCCAGCAGCCAAGAGCTTAGAGATCCCGGGGAGCTGTTTTTT | CASSQELRDPGELFF
TRBD2 | once | TRBJ2-3 | TRBV5-8 | TGTGCCAGCAGCCCCCGGACTAGCGGGAGTAGGTATACGCAGTATTTT | CASSPRTSGSRYTQYF
- | - | TRBJ2-2 | TRBV11-2 | TGTGCCAGCAGCTTAGTCGGGGAGAACACCGGGGAGCTGTTTTTT | CASSLVGENTGELFF
- | - | TRBJ2-7 | TRBV6-5 | TGTGCCAGCAGCTACACAAAACAGGGCCGCTACGAGCAGTACTTC | CASSYTKQGRYEQYF
- | once | TRBJ2-7 | TRBV6-5 | TGTGCCAGCAGTTACCACTCGAGGCAGTACTTC | CASSYHSRQYF
- | - | TRBJ2-1 | TRBV7-3 | TGTGCCAGCAGCCCAGGGATATACAATGAGCAGTTCTTC | CASSPGIYNEQFF
TRBD1 | - | TRBJ1-2 | TRBV18 | TGTGCCAGCTCAAAGGACAGGGAAAACTATGGCTACACCTTC | CASSKDRENYGYTF
TRBD1 | - | TRBJ1-2 | TRBV28 | TGTGCCAGCAGACAGCAGGGGGCTGGGGATGGCTACACCTTC | CASRQQGAGDGYTF
- | - | TRBJ2-1 | TRBV4-1 | TGCGCCAGCAGCCAAGATCCTACTAGCAGGCAGTTCTTC | CASSQDPTSRQFF
TRBD1 | few | TRBJ2-7 | TRBV5-1 | TGCGCCAGCAGCCGAGAGACAGGGGGCAGGGAGCAGTACTTC | CASSRETGGREQYF
- | few | TRBJ1-1 | TRBV19 | TGTGCCAGTAGTATACTAGGCAGGGGAACTAGGGAAAGAGTGAACACTGAAGCTTTCTTT | CASSILGRGTRERVNTEAFF
- | - | TRBJ2-1 | TRBV5-4 | TGTGCCAGCCACTCCCAGGGGGGGTTCCGCAATGAGCAGTTCTTC | CASHSQGGFRNEQFF